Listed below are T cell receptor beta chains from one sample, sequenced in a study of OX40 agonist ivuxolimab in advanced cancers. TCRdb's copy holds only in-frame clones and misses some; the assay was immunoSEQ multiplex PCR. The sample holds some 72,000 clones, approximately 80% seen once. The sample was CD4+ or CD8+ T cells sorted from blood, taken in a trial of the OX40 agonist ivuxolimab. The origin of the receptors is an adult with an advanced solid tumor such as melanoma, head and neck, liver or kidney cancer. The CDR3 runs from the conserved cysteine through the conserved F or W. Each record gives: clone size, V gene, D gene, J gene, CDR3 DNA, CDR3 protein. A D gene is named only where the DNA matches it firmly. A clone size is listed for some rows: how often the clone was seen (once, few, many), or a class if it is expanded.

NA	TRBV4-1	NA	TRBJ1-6	TGCGCCAGCAGCAGCTGGCAAGGTCCCTATAATTCACCCCTCCACTTT	CASSSWQGPYNSPLHF
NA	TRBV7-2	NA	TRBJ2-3	TGTGCCAGCAGCTTAGATTTCCCAGATACGCAGTATTTT	CASSLDFPDTQYF
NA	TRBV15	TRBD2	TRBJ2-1	TGTGCCACCAGCAGATCCTTGGGGGGCCCCGGGACTAGCGGGTACAATGAGCAGTTCTTC	CATSRSLGGPGTSGYNEQFF
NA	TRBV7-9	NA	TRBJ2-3	TGTGCCAGCCTAGGGGCCGGGGATACGCAGTATTTT	CASLGAGDTQYF
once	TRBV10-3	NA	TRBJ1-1	TGTGCCATCGCCATTACTTCAGGGGCCGCGCCTGAAGCTTTCTTT	CAIAITSGAAPEAFF
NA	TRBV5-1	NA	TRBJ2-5	TGCGCCAGCAGCCTGGCACAGATTCAAGAGACCCAGTACTTC	CASSLAQIQETQYF
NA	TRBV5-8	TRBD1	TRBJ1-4	TGTGCCAGCAGTCGGGACAGGGGTGAAAAACTGTTTTTT	CASSRDRGEKLFF
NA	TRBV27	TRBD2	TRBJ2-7	TGTGCCAGCAGTCGCCCAATACTAGCGGGAGTAGGGAACGAGCAGTACTTC	CASSRPILAGVGNEQYF
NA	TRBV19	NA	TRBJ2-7	TGTGCCAGTGGGAGGGCCGACAGGGCCTACGAGCAGTACTTC	CASGRADRAYEQYF
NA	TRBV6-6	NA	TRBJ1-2	TGTGCCAGCAGTAGTCAGGCGGGCGCGTATGGCTACACCTTC	CASSSQAGAYGYTF
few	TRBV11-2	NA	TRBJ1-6	TGTGCCAGCAGCTTAGGGGACTTTTGGGATTCACCCCTCCACTTT	CASSLGDFWDSPLHF
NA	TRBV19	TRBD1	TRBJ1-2	TGTGCCAGTAGTATAGCGCCCGGACAGGCCTATGGCTACACCTTC	CASSIAPGQAYGYTF
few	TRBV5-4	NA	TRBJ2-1	TGTGCCAGCAGCTTGTACAGACTGGACAATGAGCAGTTCTTC	CASSLYRLDNEQFF
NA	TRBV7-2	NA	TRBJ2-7	TGTGCCAGCAGCTTAGGGGCAGGGGCCTACGAGCAGTACTTC	CASSLGAGAYEQYF
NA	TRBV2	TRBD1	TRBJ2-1	TGTGCCAGCAGCGACAGGGTGGGCAATGAGCAGTTCTTC	CASSDRVGNEQFF
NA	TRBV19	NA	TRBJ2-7	TGTGCCAGTGGGACGAGGGCCGAGCAGTACTTC	CASGTRAEQYF
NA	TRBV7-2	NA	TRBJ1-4	TGTGCCAGCAGACGGGACGGCAGAATGGTTGAAAAACTGTTTTTT	CASRRDGRMVEKLFF
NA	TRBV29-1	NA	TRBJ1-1	TGCAGCGGGACCTTAGGGGTGAACACTGAAGCTTTCTTT	CSGTLGVNTEAFF
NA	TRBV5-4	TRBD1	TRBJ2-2	TGTGCCAGCAGCTTGGCCGACAGGGGGACCGGGGAGCTGTTTTTT	CASSLADRGTGELFF
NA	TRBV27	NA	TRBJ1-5	TGTGCCAGCAGTTTAAAGGGGCTTGGCAATCAGCCCCAGCATTTT	CASSLKGLGNQPQHF
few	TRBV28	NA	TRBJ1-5	TGTGCCAGCAGTCCCCGCCCGAACTCACCCCAGCATTTT	CASSPRPNSPQHF
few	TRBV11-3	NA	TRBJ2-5	TGTGCCAGCAGCCGCCAACCCGGAGAGACCCAGTACTTC	CASSRQPGETQYF
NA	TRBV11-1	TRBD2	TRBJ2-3	TGTGCCAGCAGCCCCGGACTAGCGGGGATCACAGATACGCAGTATTTT	CASSPGLAGITDTQYF
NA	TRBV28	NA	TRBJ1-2	TGTGCCAGCAGTTTAGCGGGGTACGGCTACACCTTC	CASSLAGYGYTF
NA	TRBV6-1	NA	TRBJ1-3	TGTGCCAGCAGGCAATTGCTCGGTGGAAACACCATATATTTT	CASRQLLGGNTIYF
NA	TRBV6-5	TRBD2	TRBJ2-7	TGTGCCAGCAGTTATAATGAGCGGGGGGCCTACGAGCAGTACTTC	CASSYNERGAYEQYF
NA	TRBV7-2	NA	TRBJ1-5	TGTGCCAGCAGTCCAGTGGGGTTCAATCAGCCCCAGCATTTT	CASSPVGFNQPQHF
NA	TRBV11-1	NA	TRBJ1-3	TGTGCCAGCAGCTTAGTTCATGGAAACACCATATATTTT	CASSLVHGNTIYF
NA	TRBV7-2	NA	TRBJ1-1	TGTGCCAGCAGCTATCAGGAATTTGAAGCTTTCTTT	CASSYQEFEAFF
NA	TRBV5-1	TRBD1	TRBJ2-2	TGCGCCAGCAGCTTTACAGGGGGCTTCAACACCGGGGAGCTGTTTTTT	CASSFTGGFNTGELFF
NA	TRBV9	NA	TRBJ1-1	TGTGCCAGCAGCCCCCAACTCGGGGCCTCAACGTTTGGTACTGAAGCTTTCTTT	CASSPQLGASTFGTEAFF
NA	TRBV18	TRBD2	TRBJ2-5	TGTGCCAGCTCACCACCTCTAGCGGGGGGAGCAGAGACCCAGTACTTC	CASSPPLAGGAETQYF
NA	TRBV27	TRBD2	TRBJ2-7	TGTGCCAGCAGATTAATAACTAGCGGGAGCCACGAGCAGTACTTC	CASRLITSGSHEQYF
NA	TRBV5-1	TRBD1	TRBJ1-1	TGCGCCAGCAGCTTCGACAGGGGTGCCACTGAAGCTTTCTTT	CASSFDRGATEAFF
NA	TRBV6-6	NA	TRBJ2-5	TGTGCCAGCAGTACCGGGAGCAGGAGCCAAGAGACCCAGTACTTC	CASSTGSRSQETQYF
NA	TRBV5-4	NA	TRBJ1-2	TGTGCCAGCAGGTTGGACCGAACTAACTATGGCTACACCTTC	CASRLDRTNYGYTF
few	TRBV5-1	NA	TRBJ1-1	TGCGCCAGCAGCCCACGATATGGCACAGAGAACACTGAAGCTTTCTTT	CASSPRYGTENTEAFF
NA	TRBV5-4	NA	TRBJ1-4	TGTGCCAGCAGCCCAGGTGGAGGGGGGAATGAAAAACTGTTTTTT	CASSPGGGGNEKLFF
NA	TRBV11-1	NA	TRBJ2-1	TGTGCCAGCAGCCCTTCACACAATAACGAGAGGGCCAATAGGAATGAGCAGTTCTTC	CASSPSHNNERANRNEQFF
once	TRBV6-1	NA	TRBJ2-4	TGTGCCAGCAGCGACGCGGCAGGGACCAAAAACATTCAGTACTTC	CASSDAAGTKNIQYF
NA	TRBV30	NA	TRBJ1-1	TGTGCCTGGAGTGTACCGGGAACAATGAACACTGAAGCTTTCTTT	CAWSVPGTMNTEAFF
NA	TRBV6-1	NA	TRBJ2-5	TGTGCCAGCAGTGAAGTTATGGCAGGAACAGAGACCCAGTACTTC	CASSEVMAGTETQYF
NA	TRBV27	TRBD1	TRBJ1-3	TGTGCCAGCAGTTCCAACCCGGACAGGCATGGAAACACCATATATTTT	CASSSNPDRHGNTIYF
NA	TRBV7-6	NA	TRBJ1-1	TGTGCCAGCAGCTTAAATCGGGCAGGGTGGTTGGGCACTGAAGCTTTCTTT	CASSLNRAGWLGTEAFF
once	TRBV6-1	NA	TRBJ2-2	TGTGCCAGCAGTATGTGGGGGGGCCTTCCCGGGGAGCTGTTTTTT	CASSMWGGLPGELFF
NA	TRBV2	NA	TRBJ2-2	TGTGCCAGCTCGGGCACCTACACCGGGGAGCTGTTTTTT	CASSGTYTGELFF
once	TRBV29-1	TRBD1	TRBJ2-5	TGCAGCGTTGGGGGGGACAGGGGTTTCCAAGAGACCCAGTACTTC	CSVGGDRGFQETQYF
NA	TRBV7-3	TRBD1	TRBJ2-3	TGTGCCAGCAGCGACAGGGGTCGGTCGACAGATACGCAGTATTTT	CASSDRGRSTDTQYF
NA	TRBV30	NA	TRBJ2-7	TGTGCCTGGAGACACCCCACTCGCCAGGAGCAGTACTTC	CAWRHPTRQEQYF
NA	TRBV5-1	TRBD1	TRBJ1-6	TGCGCCAGCAGCGCGACCGGGACAGGGGAATCACCCCTCCACTTT	CASSATGTGESPLHF
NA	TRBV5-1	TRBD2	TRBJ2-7	TGCGCCAGCAGCTTATCGGGACTAACACCCTACGAGCAGTACTTC	CASSLSGLTPYEQYF
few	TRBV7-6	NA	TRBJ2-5	TGTGCCAGCAGCTCCAGGGGCCCCCAAGAGACCCAGTACTTC	CASSSRGPQETQYF
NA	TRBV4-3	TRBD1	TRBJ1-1	TGCGCCAGCAGCCATATGGACAGGGATTGGGACACTGAAGCTTTCTTT	CASSHMDRDWDTEAFF
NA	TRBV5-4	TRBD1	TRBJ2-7	TGTGCCAGCAGCTTCTTTGCCGGGACAGGGGTTTCCTACGAGCAGTACTTC	CASSFFAGTGVSYEQYF
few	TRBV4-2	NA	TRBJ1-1	TGTGCCAGCAGCCAAGATTCGACAAGCCGTGAAGCTTTCTTT	CASSQDSTSREAFF
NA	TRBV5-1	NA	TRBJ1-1	TGCGCCAGCAGCTTATATGGGACCCCGAACACTGAAGCTTTCTTT	CASSLYGTPNTEAFF
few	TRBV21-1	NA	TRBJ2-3	TGTGCCAGCAGCAAAGGGACAGGGTTGGTCCCAGATACGCAGTATTTT	CASSKGTGLVPDTQYF